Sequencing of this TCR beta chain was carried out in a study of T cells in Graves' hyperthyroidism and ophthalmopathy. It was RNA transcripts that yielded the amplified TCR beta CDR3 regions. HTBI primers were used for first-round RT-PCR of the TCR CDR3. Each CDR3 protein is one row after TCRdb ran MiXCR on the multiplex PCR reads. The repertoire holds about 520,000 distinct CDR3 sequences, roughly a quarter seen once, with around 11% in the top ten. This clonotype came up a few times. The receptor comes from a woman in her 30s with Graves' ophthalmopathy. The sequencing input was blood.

The chain's CDR3 is CASSQPAATSVETQYF. The CDR3 region has the DNA TGTGCCAGCAGCCAACCCGCAGCGACTAGCGTGGAGACCCAGTACTTC. The chain employs TRBV14 and TRBJ2-5; 8 bases are a match to TRBD2. The CDR3 sequence is 16 residues long. The germline CDR1 and CDR2 sequences are SGHDN and FVKESK. With 2 bases clipped from V and 5 bases from J, the junction kept 10 bases outside the gene matches.